Sequencing of this T cell receptor (beta chain) was carried out in a study of control samples from healthy donors and cancer patients. Germline CDR1 is SGHTA and CDR2 is FQGNSA. The V gene lost 3 bases and the J gene lost 7 bases, with 8 bases spanning the gap. The CDR3 is made up of 12 amino acids. Sequencing used immunoSEQ multiplex PCR; TCRdb keeps in-frame clones, though not all of them. This sample has about 120,000 clones, with around 87% found just once. The sample comprised blood. The chain has TRBV7-2 and TRBJ2-3; possibly TRBD2 for D (6 bases). The sequence came from a man aged 40-49 years in good health. CDR3 residues: CASSFWTNTQYF. CDR3 bases: TGTGCCAGCAGCTTCTGGACTAATACGCAGTATTTT. The full variable domain, in which reference TRBV7-2 and TRBJ2-3 provide the parts outside the CDR3, is GAGVSQSPSNKVTEKGKDVELRCDPISGHTALYWYRQSLGQGLEFLIYFQGNSAPDKSGLPSDRFSAERTGGSVSTLTIQRTQQEDSAVYLCASSFWTNTQYFGPGTRLTVL.